This TCR beta chain was identified in a study of vaccination and CD4 T cells after COVID-19. Remarks on this clonotype: Antigen: not known.

At the Johns Hopkins FTIC core, DNA taken from cultured CD4+ T cells was sequenced by way of the Oncomine TCR Beta short-read assay. One entry per CDR3 protein results from TCRdb running MiXCR on the PCR reads. The sample contains about 12,000 distinct CDR3 sequences, about a third of which appear only once. CDR1 and CDR2 (germline): LGHNT, FRNRAP. The CDR3 extends over 18 amino acids. V lost 4 bases, J lost 2 bases, and 13 bases stayed unmatched. The treatment: approximately 10-day PBMC culture with coronavirus spike peptide pools or control peptides (ViraFEST assay). The chain has TRBV12-5 and TRBJ1-5; 8 bases match TRBD1. This material consisted of CD4+ T cells from blood, cultured in vitro, taken before SARS-CoV-2 vaccination. The clonotype originates from a human donor who received a COVID-19 vaccine. CDR3 bases: TGTGCTAGTGGTTCCCACCCGGGACAGGAGGCTCGCAATCAGCCCCAGCATTTT. Encoded protein: CASGSHPGQEARNQPQHF.